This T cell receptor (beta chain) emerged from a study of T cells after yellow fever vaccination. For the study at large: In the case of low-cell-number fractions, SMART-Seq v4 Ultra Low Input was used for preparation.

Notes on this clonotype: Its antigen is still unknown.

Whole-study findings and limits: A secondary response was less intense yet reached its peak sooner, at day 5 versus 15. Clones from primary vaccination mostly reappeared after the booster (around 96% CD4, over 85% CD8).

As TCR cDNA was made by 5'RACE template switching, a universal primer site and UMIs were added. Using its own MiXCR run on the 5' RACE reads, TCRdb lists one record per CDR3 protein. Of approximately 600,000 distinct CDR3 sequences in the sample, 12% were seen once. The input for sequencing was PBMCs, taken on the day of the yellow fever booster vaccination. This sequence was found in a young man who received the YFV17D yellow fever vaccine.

The CDR3 region is CASSLAERVGIVTFEQYF. CDR3 nucleotides: TGTGCCAGCAGCTTAGCCGAGCGGGTGGGGATTGTGACATTCGAGCAGTACTTC. This chain connects TRBV7-2 to TRBJ2-7; D perhaps matches TRBD2 (6 bases). The CDR3 runs 18 residues. Trimming stripped 0 bases from V and 6 bases from J, with 24 bases between. Germline V lookup: CDR1 SGHTA, CDR2 FQGNSA.